Listed below are T cell receptor beta chains from one sample, sequenced in a study of T cells in Graves' hyperthyroidism and ophthalmopathy. Via MiXCR, TCRdb re-called the multiplex PCR reads, giving one row per CDR3 protein. The table lists about 680,000 distinct CDR3 sequences, roughly 32% of them singletons. Material for sequencing was blood. The receptors come from a woman aged 40 to 50 with Graves' hyperthyroidism. CDR3s include the opening cysteine and the closing phenylalanine or tryptophan. The D gene is left open where the match is weak. Size is stated for part of the rows, as once, few or many counts, or as a class when the clone is expanded.

cdr3_aa | cdr3_nt | d_call | clone_size | j_call | v_call
CASSPYRMDTQYF | TGTGCCAGCAGCCCCTACAGAATGGATACGCAGTATTTT | NA | NA | TRBJ2-3 | TRBV5-4
CASSDAGTGVLTQYF | TGCGCCAGCAGTGATGCCGGGACAGGAGTTCTGACCCAGTACTTC | TRBD1 | many | TRBJ2-5 | TRBV10-2
CASSQDGESYYEQYF | TGCGCCAGCAGCCAAGACGGAGAGAGTTACTACGAGCAGTACTTC | NA | few | TRBJ2-7 | TRBV4-3
CASVGGAGPEAFF | TGTGCCAGTGTCGGGGGCGCCGGTCCTGAAGCTTTCTTT | NA | NA | TRBJ1-1 | TRBV12-3/TRBV12-4
CASRGGGRYGYTF | TGTGCCAGCAGGGGAGGGGGCCGCTATGGCTACACCTTC | TRBD1 | few | TRBJ1-2 | TRBV11-2
CATSDDTDLYGYTF | TGTGCCACCAGTGATGATACGGATTTATATGGCTACACCTTC | NA | many | TRBJ1-2 | TRBV24-1
CSPRTGASNQPQHF | TGCAGTCCCCGGACAGGGGCGAGCAATCAGCCCCAGCATTTT | TRBD1 | NA | TRBJ1-5 | TRBV29-1
CASSLVGSGGPWGTQYF | TGTGCCAGCAGTTTAGTCGGGTCAGGGGGCCCCTGGGGGACCCAGTACTTC | TRBD1 | NA | TRBJ2-5 | TRBV12-3/TRBV12-4
CASKLGGQGEETQYF | TGTGCCAGCAAGCTCGGGGGGCAGGGGGAAGAGACCCAGTACTTC | NA | few | TRBJ2-5 | TRBV6-6
CASSPGYLAGIRYEQYF | TGTGCCAGCAGCCCTGGTTACTTAGCGGGAATAAGGTACGAGCAGTACTTC | TRBD2 | NA | TRBJ2-7 | TRBV7-3
CSARTGPEYGYTF | TGCAGCGCCCGGACAGGGCCGGAGTATGGCTACACCTTC | TRBD1 | many | TRBJ1-2 | TRBV29-1
CASSAQGAPYEQYF | TGTGCCAGCAGTGCGCAGGGGGCTCCCTACGAGCAGTACTTC | TRBD1 | NA | TRBJ2-7 | TRBV25-1
CASSLEGGLTYEQYF | TGTGCCAGCAGCTTGGAAGGGGGCCTAACCTACGAGCAGTACTTC | TRBD1 | NA | TRBJ2-7 | TRBV5-5
CASSFDRLF | TGTGCCAGCAGCTTCGACAGACTCTTC | NA | many | TRBJ1-2 | TRBV7-9
CASSEQGTGGEKLFF | TGTGCCAGCAGCGAGCAGGGGACCGGTGGTGAAAAACTGTTTTTT | NA | few | TRBJ1-4 | TRBV6-5
CASGGRTSYEQYF | TGTGCCTCGGGGGGACGGACCTCATACGAGCAGTACTTC | TRBD2 | many | TRBJ2-7 | TRBV7-2
CASSQDEEGQNSPLHF | TGCGCCAGCAGCCAAGATGAAGAAGGGCAGAATTCACCCCTCCACTTT | NA | few | TRBJ1-6 | TRBV4-3
CASSSHRAEAFF | TGTGCCAGTAGTAGCCATCGCGCTGAAGCTTTCTTT | NA | many | TRBJ1-1 | TRBV19
CSAGGGIGKNIQYF | TGCAGTGCGGGGGGAGGGATAGGCAAAAACATTCAGTACTTC | TRBD2 | NA | TRBJ2-4 | TRBV20-1
CASSLASQETQYF | TGTGCGTCATCACTAGCGAGCCAAGAGACCCAGTACTTC | TRBD2 | many | TRBJ2-5 | TRBV10-3
CSAGPNRARYTNTVKYEQYF | TGCAGTGCTGGACCGAACCGCGCCCGGTACACCAATACCGTAAAATACGAGCAGTACTTC | NA | NA | TRBJ2-7 | TRBV20-1
CASSPGPANYGYTF | TGTGCCAGCAGTCCCGGCCCAGCTAACTATGGCTACACCTTC | NA | few | TRBJ1-2 | TRBV7-2
CASSIQGEMNTEAFF | TGTGCCAGTAGTATACAGGGAGAGATGAACACTGAAGCTTTCTTT | NA | many | TRBJ1-1 | TRBV19
CASSKHSVIYGYTF | TGTGCCAGCAGCAAACACAGCGTGATCTATGGCTACACCTTC | NA | NA | TRBJ1-2 | TRBV7-9
CASILGDRPYNEKLFF | TGTGCCAGCATCCTTGGGGACAGGCCCTACAATGAAAAACTGTTTTTT | TRBD1 | NA | TRBJ1-4 | TRBV7-8
CASSALAGGDEQYF | TGTGCCAGCAGCGCCCTGGCGGGAGGGGACGAGCAGTACTTC | TRBD2 | many | TRBJ2-7 | TRBV7-9
CATAGTADPYGYTF | TGTGCCACCGCCGGGACAGCGGATCCCTATGGCTACACCTTC | TRBD1 | many | TRBJ1-2 | TRBV24-1
CSASRPDPNQPQHF | TGCAGTGCCAGCAGGCCCGATCCAAATCAGCCCCAGCATTTT | NA | NA | TRBJ1-5 | TRBV20-1
CASSARGPQHF | TGTGCCAGCAGTGCCAGGGGGCCCCAGCATTTT | NA | NA | TRBJ1-5 | TRBV10-3
CASERQDRNYEQYF | TGTGCCAGCGAGAGACAGGACAGGAACTACGAGCAGTACTTC | TRBD1 | NA | TRBJ2-7 | TRBV10-3
CASSLSKVDQLFF | TGTGCCAGCAGCTTGAGTAAGGTGGACCAACTGTTTTTT | NA | many | TRBJ1-4 | TRBV5-8
CASSRLGSTDTEAFF | TGCGCCAGCAGCCGGTTGGGGAGCACCGACACTGAAGCTTTCTTT | NA | NA | TRBJ1-1 | TRBV5-1
CSVETLSYEQYF | TGCAGCGTTGAAACCCTATCCTACGAGCAGTACTTC | NA | NA | TRBJ2-7 | TRBV29-1
CASQTGDNSPLHF | TGTGCCAGCCAGACAGGGGATAATTCACCCCTCCACTTT | TRBD1 | many | TRBJ1-6 | TRBV2
CAISESGEGETQYF | TGTGCCATCAGTGAGTCAGGGGAAGGAGAGACCCAGTACTTC | NA | many | TRBJ2-5 | TRBV10-3
CASIPKQGGDGYTF | TGTGCCAGCATCCCTAAACAGGGGGGCGATGGCTACACCTTC | TRBD1 | NA | TRBJ1-2 | TRBV7-9
CASSQTEGYSYEQYF | TGCGCCAGCAGCCAAACTGAGGGCTACTCCTACGAGCAGTACTTC | NA | few | TRBJ2-7 | TRBV4-1
CASSFPGTVPYTF | TGTGCCAGCAGTTTCCCTGGGACCGTACCCTACACCTTC | NA | few | TRBJ1-2 | TRBV28
CASSQERSGHGYTF | TGCGCCAGCAGCCAAGAGAGAAGCGGTCATGGCTACACCTTC | NA | NA | TRBJ1-2 | TRBV4-3
CASSSPGQGDEKLFF | TGTGCCAGCAGTTCCCCGGGACAGGGCGATGAAAAACTGTTTTTT | TRBD1 | NA | TRBJ1-4 | TRBV6-1
CAIAAVVGNTEAFF | TGTGCCATCGCGGCGGTGGTAGGGAACACTGAAGCTTTCTTT | NA | many | TRBJ1-1 | TRBV10-3
CASSYALGARDKIRGETQYF | TGTGCCAGCAGTTACGCTCTTGGGGCGCGGGATAAGATAAGGGGAGAGACCCAGTACTTC | NA | NA | TRBJ2-5 | TRBV6-5
CASSPPSGNTGELFF | TGTGCCAGCAGCCCCCCTAGCGGGAACACCGGGGAGCTGTTTTTT | TRBD2 | NA | TRBJ2-2 | TRBV5-4
CASSPTGTGFDEKLFF | TGTGCCAGCAGCCCCACCGGGACAGGGTTTGATGAAAAACTGTTTTTT | TRBD1 | NA | TRBJ1-4 | TRBV7-9
CASSWDRGYQPQHF | TGTGCCAGCAGTTGGGACAGGGGGTATCAGCCCCAGCATTTT | TRBD1 | once | TRBJ1-5 | TRBV28